This entry is about one TCR beta chain. Its antigen is currently unknown. HIV-negative, healthy adults without recent acute infections or vaccinations were the donors. Assay runs were performed at deep level. TCRdb's copy holds only in-frame clones and misses some; the assay was immunoSEQ multiplex PCR. The data show under 600,000 clones, with 60% to 80% seen just once and about an eighth held by the top ten. The data derive from a study of shared clonotypes between healthy human individuals. Overall study results and limits: It was the few donors that limited the genetic and exposure-history diversity represented.

CDR1 and CDR2 (germline): SGHRS, YFSETQ. Trimming left V 5 bases short and J 4 bases short, with 15 bases between. The CDR3 totals 15 residues. The clonotype originates from a woman between 40 and 55 years old in good health. Some clones in this sample may be carry-over from other donors' samples. Material for sequencing was PBMCs. The V gene is TRBV5-1, the J gene TRBJ2-2; TRBD1 might be the D (5 bases). The CDR3 spells CASRHLDSFTGELFF. The CDR3 DNA reads TGCGCCAGCAGACACCTTGACAGTTTCACCGGGGAGCTGTTTTTT.